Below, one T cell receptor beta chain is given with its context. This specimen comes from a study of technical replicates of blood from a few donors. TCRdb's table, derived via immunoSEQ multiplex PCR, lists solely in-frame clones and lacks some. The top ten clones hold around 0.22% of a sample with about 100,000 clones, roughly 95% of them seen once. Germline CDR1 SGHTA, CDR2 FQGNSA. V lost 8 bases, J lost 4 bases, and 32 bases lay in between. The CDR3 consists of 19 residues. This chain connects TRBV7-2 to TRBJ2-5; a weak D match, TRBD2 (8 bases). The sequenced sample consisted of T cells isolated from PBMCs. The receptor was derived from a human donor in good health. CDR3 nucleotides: TGTGCCAGCGCCATAAGAGGGGGCCTAGCGGGTACCTGGGGAGAGACCCAGTACTTC. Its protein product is CASAIRGGLAGTWGETQYF.